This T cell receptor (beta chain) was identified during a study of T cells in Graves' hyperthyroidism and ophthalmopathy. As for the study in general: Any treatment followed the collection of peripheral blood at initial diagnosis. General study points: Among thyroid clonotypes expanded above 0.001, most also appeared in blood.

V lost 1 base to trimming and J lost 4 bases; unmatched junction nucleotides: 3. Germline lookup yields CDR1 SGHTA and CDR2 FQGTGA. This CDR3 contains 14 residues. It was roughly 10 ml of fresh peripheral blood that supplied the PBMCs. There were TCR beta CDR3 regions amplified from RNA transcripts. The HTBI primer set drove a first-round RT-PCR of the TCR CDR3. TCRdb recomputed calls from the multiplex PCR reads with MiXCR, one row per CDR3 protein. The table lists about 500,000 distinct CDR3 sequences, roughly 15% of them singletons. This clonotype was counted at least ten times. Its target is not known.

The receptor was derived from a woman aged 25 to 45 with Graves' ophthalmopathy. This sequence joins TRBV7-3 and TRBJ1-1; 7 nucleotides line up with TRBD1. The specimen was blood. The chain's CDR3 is CASSLNRDSTEAFF. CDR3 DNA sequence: TGTGCCAGCAGCTTAAATAGGGACAGCACTGAAGCTTTCTTT.